Given below is one T cell receptor beta chain in context. The antigen is unknown. Every subset had its genomic DNA shared out evenly among several immunoSEQ plates. As processed by the authors: ImmunoSEQ only sent back junction sequences with no quality scores, so filtering was done differently. This table comes from immunoSEQ multiplex PCR, and its TCRdb copy is limited to in-frame clones, with some not included. V and J calls plus clone size are reproduced from that table; the DNA served to infer D and trimming. The sample yields 400,000 to 500,000 clones, around 79% seen once. These data originate in a study of shared clonotypes between healthy human individuals. Overall study results and limits: Genetic and exposure-history diversity was limited by the few donors.

V was cut by 4 bases and J by 5 bases, with 6 bases left in between. The length of the CDR3 is 12 residues. The germline CDR1 and CDR2 sequences are LGHNA and YNFKEQ. The J gene is TRBJ2-1, the V gene TRBV4-2; no firm D call. Sequencing input: PBMCs. The receptor was derived from a woman in her 40s in good health. Some clones in this sample may be carry-over from other donors' samples. The CDR3: CASSLWNNEQFF. The CDR3 nucleotides read TGTGCCAGCAGCCTGTGGAACAATGAGCAGTTCTTC.